This T cell receptor beta chain stems from a study of Ad26.COV2.S vaccination and SARS-CoV-2 variants. Whole-study context: Donor was one of the participants in the Ad26.COV2.S arm of the COV1001 trial. The study gave Ad26.COV2.S intramuscularly, once or twice 56 days apart.

Concerning this clone itself: Antigen: not known.

Profiled with immunoSEQ multiplex PCR; TCRdb holds only in-frame clones, not every one. Of hundreds of thousands of clones in the sample, roughly 90% were seen once. Study-wide results and caveats: Placebo recipients and vaccine recipients were similar in non-spike TCR breadth. From the TCR breadth and depth analyses, total T cell responses may have been underestimated.

Regarding treatment: roughly 20 received Ad26.COV2.S at low or high dose, single or two shots; about five received placebo; per-sample allocation not given. It was on day 63 after the first vaccine or placebo injection that samples were taken. Germline CDR1 MNHEY, CDR2 SVGAGI. The J segment lost 10 bases and the V segment lost 6 bases, leaving 4 bases of the junction unmatched. CDR3 length: 14 residues. The TCR was taken from a person aged 18-60 years who received the Ad26.COV2.S COVID-19 vaccine or a placebo. The starting material was peripheral blood, obtained in a trial of Ad26.COV2.S vaccine versus placebo. The rearrangement uses TRBV6-5 and TRBJ1-6; 12 bases are shared with TRBD1. The CDR3 nucleotides are TGTGCCAGCAGAGGGGACAGGGGGCCGTCACCCCTCCACTTT. This sequence encodes CASRGDRGPSPLHF.